Sequencing of this TCR beta chain was carried out in a study of T cell changes during pregnancy in multiple sclerosis. Assay used: immunoSEQ multiplex PCR; TCRdb lists only in-frame clones, some missing. The sample has 65,000 to 75,000 clones, about nine tenths seen once. Germline V CDR1 and CDR2: SQVTM, ANQGSEA. The CDR3 has 14 amino acids. V trimming: 3 bases; J trimming: 4 bases; junction bases outside the gene matches: 7. Sequencing was performed on peripheral blood, taken in the second trimester of pregnancy. The source of this sequence is a female donor with multiple sclerosis, enrolled in a pregnancy study. The V gene is TRBV29-1, the J gene TRBJ1-1; TRBD1 agrees at 8 bases. The CDR3 DNA follows: TGCAGCGTTGAGGGCAGGGGGCCGGTCACTGAAGCTTTCTTT. This encodes CSVEGRGPVTEAFF.